This T cell receptor beta chain was found in a study of neurological immune-mediated disorders. TCRdb fed the 5' RACE reads into MiXCR, producing one record per CDR3 protein. Of 45,000 or so distinct CDR3 sequences listed, around 6% are singletons. In this sample, this clonotype turned up many times. The specimen sequenced was CD4+ T cells from blood. The TCR was taken from a woman between 40 and 50 years old in good health.

This chain's CDR3 is CSVEVSEKLFF. CDR3 DNA sequence: TGCAGCGTTGAAGTGAGTGAAAAACTGTTTTTT. V is TRBV29-1 and J is TRBJ1-4; D unclear. This CDR3 contains 11 residues. From germline, CDR1 is SQVTM and CDR2 ANQGSEA. V lost 1 base and J 7 bases, leaving 4 bases between the germline ends.